This T cell receptor (beta chain) was sequenced during a study of cytomegalovirus exposure and HLA in healthy donors. Study-wide background: Tens of millions of unique TCRs, all from HLA-typed donors, were included in an early release of the data.

This clone has a handful of counts. Its antigen is still unknown. Whole-study findings and limits: For most subjects, TCR beta sequences were reported to predict HLA-A and HLA-B alleles with accuracy. Immune exposure data for these donors was limited to CMV serostatus.

Trimming removed 7 bases at V and 6 bases at J, with 13 bases between. This CDR3 has 14 amino acids. Germline CDR1 reads LNHDA; CDR2 reads SQIVND (reference sequence). This PCR relied on a set of 60 Vbeta primers and 13 Jbeta primers. Data came from immunoSEQ multiplex PCR; TCRdb stores just in-frame clones and leaves some out. The sample records about 200,000 clones, about 80% being singletons. The specimen sequenced was PBMCs. V and J are TRBV19 and TRBJ1-6, with no clear D. The TCR sequence derives from a woman in her 30s in good health and CMV-seronegative. This chain's CDR3 is CASTNLGSNSPLHF. The CDR3 nucleotides are TGTGCCAGTACAAATCTGGGGAGTAATTCACCCCTCCACTTT. The full variable domain, rest sourced from reference TRBV19 and TRBJ1-6, is DGGITQSPKYLFRKEGQNVTLSCEQNLNHDAMYWYRQDPGQGLRLIYYSQIVNDFQKGDIAEGYSVSREKKESFPLTVTSAQKNPTAFYLCASTNLGSNSPLHFGNGTRLTVT.